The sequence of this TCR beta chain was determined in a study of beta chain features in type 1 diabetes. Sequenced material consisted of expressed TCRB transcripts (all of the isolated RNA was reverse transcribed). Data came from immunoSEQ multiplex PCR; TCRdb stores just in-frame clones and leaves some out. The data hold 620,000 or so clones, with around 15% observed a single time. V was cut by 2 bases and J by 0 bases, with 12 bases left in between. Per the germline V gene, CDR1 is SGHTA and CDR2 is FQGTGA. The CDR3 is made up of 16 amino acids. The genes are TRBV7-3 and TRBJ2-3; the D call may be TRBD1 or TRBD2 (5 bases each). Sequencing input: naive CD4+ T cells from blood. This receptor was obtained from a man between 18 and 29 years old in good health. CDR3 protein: CASSLGTNPSTDTQYF. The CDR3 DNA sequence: TGTGCCAGCAGCTTAGGGACGAACCCTAGCACAGATACGCAGTATTTT.